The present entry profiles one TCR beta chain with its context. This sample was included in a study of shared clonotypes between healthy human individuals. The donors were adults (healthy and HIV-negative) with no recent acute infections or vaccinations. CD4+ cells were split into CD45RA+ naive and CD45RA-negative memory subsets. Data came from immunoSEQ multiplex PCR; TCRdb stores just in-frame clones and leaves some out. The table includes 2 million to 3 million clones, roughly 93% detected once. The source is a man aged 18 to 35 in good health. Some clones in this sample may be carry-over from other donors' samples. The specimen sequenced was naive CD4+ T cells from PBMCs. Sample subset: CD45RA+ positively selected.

The CDR3 is CASSTQPQHF. DNA for the CDR3: TGTGCCAGCAGTACTCAGCCCCAGCATTTT. V is TRBV6-6 and J is TRBJ1-5, with D uncertain. The CDR3 runs 10 residues. CDR1 is MNHNY and CDR2 is SVGAGI in the germline V gene (reference sequence). Trimming took 5 bases from V and 6 from J, leaving 2 bases between them.